This T cell receptor (beta chain) was found in a study of T cells in Graves' hyperthyroidism and ophthalmopathy. The wider study: Upon initial diagnosis and before any treatment, peripheral blood was collected. Findings and limits, study-wide: Separating ophthalmopathy from stable hyperthyroidism was achieved by a 13 V-J model. Among thyroid clonotypes expanded above 0.001, most also appeared in blood.

Diagnoses rested on clinical symptoms, serum thyroxine and TRAb, thyroid ultrasound and orbital computed tomography. Germline V lookup: CDR1 MGHRA, CDR2 YSYEKL. V was shortened by 0 bases and J by 3 bases, with 14 bases between the two germline ends. CDR3 length: 16 residues. Amplification of TCR beta CDR3 regions used RNA as the template. With the HTBI primer set, the TCR CDR3 went through a first round of RT-PCR. TCRdb re-analysed the multiplex PCR reads in MiXCR, keeping a single row per CDR3 protein. The sample has 280,000 or so distinct CDR3 sequences; 20% to 25% are singletons. The table lists this clonotype with many counts. Its antigen is as yet unknown.

The chain uses TRBV4-1 and TRBJ2-5, with D possibly matching TRBD2 (5 bases). Sequencing used blood. This clonotype originated in a man in his forties with Graves' hyperthyroidism that later progressed to Graves' ophthalmopathy. In nucleotides, the CDR3 is TGCGCCAGCAGCCAAGATCATGCGACTATGAAAGAGACCCAGTACTTC. Protein product: CASSQDHATMKETQYF.